This TCR beta chain came from a study of T and B cells in COVID-19 patients. Study summary: Peripheral blood came from COVID-19 patients with active infection or after recovery. Active-infection patients were older, median around 62 years, than recovered patients, median around 34 years. Findings and limits, study-wide: Patients with COVID-19 reportedly showed strongly skewed T cell receptor beta variable and joining gene usage.

TRB rearrangements were amplified by multiplex PCR with BIOMED2 TRB-A/B primers. One entry per CDR3 protein results from TCRdb running MiXCR on the multiplex PCR reads. This sample carries several thousand distinct CDR3 sequences, approximately 25% of them seen once, and the ten largest clones take roughly a sixth. From blood, about 240-550 ng of genomic DNA served as TRB template. Germline CDR1 MNHEY, CDR2 SVGAGI. The CDR3 has 15 amino acids. Trimming shortened V by 0 bases and J by 6 bases, and 14 bases separated the two germline ends. Concerning this clonotype itself: The antigen is undetermined.

Sequenced input: blood. The chain joins TRBV6-5 to TRBJ2-5; D call uncertain. This TCR was sampled from a human donor with active COVID-19. The CDR3: CASSYSDWDVKTQYF. The CDR3, as DNA: TGTGCCAGCAGTTACTCGGATTGGGATGTAAAGACCCAGTACTTC.